The entry below gives a single TCR beta chain sequence along with its context. The specificity of this receptor is unknown. Preparation of the library involved 5' RACE. Preparation of each TCR library used roughly 3.5 ug of total RNA. cDNA was synthesized with SMARTScribe reverse transcriptase in eight separate reactions per sample. During cDNA synthesis, unique molecular identifiers containing a 6-nucleotide sample barcode were introduced by template switching. Amplification of TCRalpha and TCRbeta cDNA involved two nested PCRs of roughly 16 and 10 cycles, and each PCR was followed by bead purification. Before amplification, the cDNA was treated with uracil DNA-glycosylase and purified using the QIAquick PCR purification kit. The second PCR added Illumina TruSeq-compatible adapters along with sample-specific barcodes. Library quality and concentration were assessed using TapeStation and Qubit, and 5 to 6 ng of each library was pooled. Sequencing of the pooled libraries was done on an Illumina HiSeq2500 single-index Rapid Run using custom sequencing primers and 2 x 100 bp reads. On the study's bioinformatics: UMI-based consensus assembly with MiGEC version 1.2.6 was used to correct PCR and sequencing errors. MiXCR version 2.1.1 handled V(D)J alignment, clonotype assembly and CDR3 extraction. To normalise gene usage, clonotype sharing and MAIT/NKT TCR abundance, the analysis used the top 1000, 10 000 and 20 000 clonotypes per sample. Diversity was computed as the inverse Simpson index with the vegan R package after downsampling to 27 000 UMIs. Paired Mann-Whitney U tests were applied to discordant twin pairs, with Benjamini-Hochberg correction for multiple testing. TCRdb reprocessed the reads, reporting each CDR3 protein sequence once and no DNA. The V and J calls shown here were made by TCRdb, not taken from the authors' results. This sample's listing comprises about 330,000 distinct CDR3 sequences. The ten most abundant clones make up roughly 2% of the sample.

From each donor, a roughly 2.5 ml peripheral blood sample was drawn into PAXgene tubes and stored at -80 degrees C. Without any T cell sorting, total RNA was extracted from whole blood using the PAXgene blood miRNA kit on an automated QIAcube. Peripheral blood from monozygotic twin pairs concordant or discordant for inflammatory bowel disease was subjected to deep TCRalpha and TCRbeta repertoire profiling with unique molecular barcoding. Smoking habits were recorded for all twin pairs, and each individual was classified as a current, former or never smoker. This sample stems from a study of monozygotic twins with inflammatory bowel disease (dated by TCRdb to the late 2010s). Broadly, across the study: The complete study included 28 monozygotic twin pairs: 19 IBD-discordant Danish pairs and nine German pairs, of which four were IBD-concordant and five were IBD-discordant. The search for disease-associated traits relied mainly on comparing IBD patients with their genetically identical healthy co-twins within discordant pairs. Each individual had, on average, about 151 000 unique TCRalpha sequences and 181 000 unique TCRbeta sequences available for analysis.

Broad study findings and their caveats: Compared with healthy twins, IBD patients shared fewer clonotypes with other individuals, and the difference was most pronounced in patients with signs of disease activity. Background noise and inter-individual variability may have been introduced into the repertoires by the differing immunosuppressive treatments among patients. Concordant and discordant twins showed no difference in repertoire similarity, possibly because of limited statistical power. The results gave no support for a single strong signal or clonotype linked to IBD. The analysis was unable to tell different T cell subtypes apart. TCRbeta repertoire diversity, by inverse Simpson index, was decreased in IBD patients compared with their healthy co-twins.

Sequenced material: blood. The sequence came from a human donor with ulcerative colitis or Crohn's disease, or a healthy co-twin of an affected twin (not recorded which).

CDR3 region: CANSLGSTNSNQPQHF. This receptor chain uses TRBV5-1 and TRBJ1-5. CDR1 and CDR2 (SGHRS, YFSETQ) derive from the germline V gene. The CDR3 spans 16 residues, from the cysteine through the phenylalanine. The coding DNA is unavailable.